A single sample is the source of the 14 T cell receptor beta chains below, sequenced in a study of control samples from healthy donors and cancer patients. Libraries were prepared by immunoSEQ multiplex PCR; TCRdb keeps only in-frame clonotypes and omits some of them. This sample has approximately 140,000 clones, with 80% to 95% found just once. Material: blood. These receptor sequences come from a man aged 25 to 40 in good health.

Here the CDR3 reads CASSHPVGEQFF. The CDR3 nucleotides are TGTGCCAGCAGCCATCCCGTTGGTGAGCAGTTCTTC. The V gene is TRBV3-1 (or the pseudogene TRBV3-2), the J gene TRBJ2-1; no definite D call. Trimming removed 3 bases from V and 9 bases from J, with 9 bases in between. From germline, CDR1 is LGHDT and CDR2 YNNKEL (reference sequence). The CDR3 is 12 amino acids.

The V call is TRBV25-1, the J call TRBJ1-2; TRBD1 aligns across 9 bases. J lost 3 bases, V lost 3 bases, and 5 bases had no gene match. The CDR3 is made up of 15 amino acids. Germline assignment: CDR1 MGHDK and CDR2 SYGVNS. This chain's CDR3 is CASSDPGQGDYGYTF. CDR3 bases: TGTGCCAGCAGTGATCCGGGACAGGGTGACTATGGCTACACCTTC.

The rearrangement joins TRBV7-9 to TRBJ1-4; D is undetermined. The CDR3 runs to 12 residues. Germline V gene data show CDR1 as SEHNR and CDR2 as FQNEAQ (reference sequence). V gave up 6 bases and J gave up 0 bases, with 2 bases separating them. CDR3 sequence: CASSTTNEKLFF. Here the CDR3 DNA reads TGTGCCAGCAGTACAACTAATGAAAAACTGTTTTTT.

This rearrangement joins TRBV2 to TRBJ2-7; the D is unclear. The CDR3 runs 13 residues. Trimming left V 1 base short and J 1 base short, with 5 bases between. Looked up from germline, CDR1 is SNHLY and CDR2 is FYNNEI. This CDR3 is CASSEVRSYEQYF. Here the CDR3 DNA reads TGTGCCAGCAGTGAAGTCCGTTCCTACGAGCAGTACTTC.

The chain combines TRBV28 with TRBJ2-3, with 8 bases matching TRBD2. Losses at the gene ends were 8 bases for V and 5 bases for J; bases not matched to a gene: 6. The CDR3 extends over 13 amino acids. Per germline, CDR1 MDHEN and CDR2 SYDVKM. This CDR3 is CASLSGAGDTQYF. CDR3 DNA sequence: TGTGCCAGCCTTAGCGGGGCGGGAGATACGCAGTATTTT.

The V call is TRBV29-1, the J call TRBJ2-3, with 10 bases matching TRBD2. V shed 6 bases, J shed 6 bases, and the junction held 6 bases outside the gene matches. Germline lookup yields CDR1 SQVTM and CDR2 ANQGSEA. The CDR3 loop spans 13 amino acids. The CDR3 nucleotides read TGCAGCGTGAAGCGGGAGGGCCTGGATACGCAGTATTTT. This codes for CSVKREGLDTQYF.

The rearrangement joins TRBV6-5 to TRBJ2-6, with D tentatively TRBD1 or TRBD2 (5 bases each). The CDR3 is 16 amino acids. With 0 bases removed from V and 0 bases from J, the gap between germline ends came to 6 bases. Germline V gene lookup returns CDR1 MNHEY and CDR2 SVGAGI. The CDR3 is CASSYSGTSGANVLTF. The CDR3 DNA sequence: TGTGCCAGCAGTTACTCCGGGACCTCTGGGGCCAACGTCCTGACTTTC.

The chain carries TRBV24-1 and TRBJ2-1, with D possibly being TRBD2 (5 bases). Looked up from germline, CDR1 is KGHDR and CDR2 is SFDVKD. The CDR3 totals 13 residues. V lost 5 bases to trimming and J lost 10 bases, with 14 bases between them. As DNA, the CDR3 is TGTGCCACCAGTGTGTCAGGCCGCGGGGAGCAGTTCTTC. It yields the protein CATSVSGRGEQFF.

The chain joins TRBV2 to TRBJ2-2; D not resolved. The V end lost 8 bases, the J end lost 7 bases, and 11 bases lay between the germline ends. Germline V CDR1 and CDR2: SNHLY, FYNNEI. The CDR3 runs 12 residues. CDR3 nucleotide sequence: TGTGCCAGCTCTCCGGATCTCGGGGAGCTGTTTTTT. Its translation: CASSPDLGELFF.

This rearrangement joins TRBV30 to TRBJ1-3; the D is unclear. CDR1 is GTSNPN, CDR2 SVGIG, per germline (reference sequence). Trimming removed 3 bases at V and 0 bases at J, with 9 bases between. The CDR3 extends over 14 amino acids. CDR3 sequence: CAWRLGPSGNTIYF. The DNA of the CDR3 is TGTGCCTGGAGACTAGGGCCCTCTGGAAACACCATATATTTT.

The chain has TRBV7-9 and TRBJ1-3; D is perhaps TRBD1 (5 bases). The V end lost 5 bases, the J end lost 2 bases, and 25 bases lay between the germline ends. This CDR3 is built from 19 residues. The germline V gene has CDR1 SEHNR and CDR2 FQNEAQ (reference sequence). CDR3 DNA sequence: TGTGCCAGCAGCCCAGAGTCCAGGGTTCTTGAGGAGGCTGGAAACACCATATATTTT. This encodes CASSPESRVLEEAGNTIYF. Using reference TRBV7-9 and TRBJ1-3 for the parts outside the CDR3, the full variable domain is DTGVSQNPRHKITKRGQNVTFRCDPISEHNRLYWYRQTLGQGPEFLTYFQNEAQLEKSRLLSDRFSAERPKGSFSTLEIQRTEQGDSAMYLCASSPESRVLEEAGNTIYFGEGSWLTVV.

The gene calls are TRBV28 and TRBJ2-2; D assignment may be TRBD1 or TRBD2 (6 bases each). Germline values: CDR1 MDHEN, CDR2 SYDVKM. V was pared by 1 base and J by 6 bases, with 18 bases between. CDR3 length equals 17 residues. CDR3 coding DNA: TGTGCCAGCAGTTTATCCCGAGGGGGGCGCCTGGCCGGGGAGCTGTTTTTT. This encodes CASSLSRGGRLAGELFF.

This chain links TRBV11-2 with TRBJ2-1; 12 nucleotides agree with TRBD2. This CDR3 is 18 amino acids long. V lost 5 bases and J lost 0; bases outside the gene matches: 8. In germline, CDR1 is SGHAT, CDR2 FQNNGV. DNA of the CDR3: TGTGCCAGCAGCCGCGGACTAGCGGGATCAAGCTCCTACAATGAGCAGTTCTTC. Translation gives CASSRGLAGSSSYNEQFF. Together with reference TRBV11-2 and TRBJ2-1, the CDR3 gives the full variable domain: EAGVAQSPRYKIIEKRQSVAFWCNPISGHATLYWYQQILGQGPKLLIQFQNNGVVDDSQLPKDRFSAERLKGVDSTLKIQPAKLEDSAVYLCASSRGLAGSSSYNEQFFGPGTRLTVL.

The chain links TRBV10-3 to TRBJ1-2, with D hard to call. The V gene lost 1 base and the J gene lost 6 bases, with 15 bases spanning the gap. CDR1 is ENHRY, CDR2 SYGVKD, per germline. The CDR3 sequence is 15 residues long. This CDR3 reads CAISEYNSHTDGYTF. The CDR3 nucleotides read TGTGCCATCAGTGAGTACAACAGCCACACCGATGGCTACACCTTC.